This T cell receptor (beta chain) emerged from a study of T cells and copy number aberrations in small-cell lung cancer. All donors had upfront surgery, without preoperative chemotherapy or radiotherapy, and never received immunotherapy. Donors were all either smokers or heavy second-hand smokers. The CDR3 runs 12 residues. Trimming pared 7 bases from V and 6 bases from J, leaving 9 bases between. The germline CDR1 and CDR2 sequences are LNHDA and SQIVND (reference sequence). Clones were sequenced by immunoSEQ multiplex PCR, and TCRdb holds only the in-frame ones, with some missing. The sample holds around 3,000 clones, over 75% seen once.

J is TRBJ2-2 and V is TRBV19, with unresolved D. The sequence came from a man aged 45-65 years with small cell lung cancer. Material for sequencing was normal tissue next to the tumor. CDR3 coding DNA: TGTGCCAGTAACATTAAGGCCGGGGAGCTGTTTTTT. Its translation: CASNIKAGELFF.